Following are 19 T cell receptor beta chains from one sample sequenced in a study of T cells expressing NK-cell markers. One entry per CDR3 protein, without DNA, is what TCRdb gives after re-calling the 5' RACE reads. The repertoire table contains about 1,300 distinct CDR3 sequences. Specimen: blood T cells: a sorted CD56 or NKG2C T cell subset, CD4+ or CD8+ T cells, or bulk PBMC T cells (not recorded which). The receptors shown here come from a woman aged 18-35 years in good health.

This clonotype is labeled medium-sized (0.01 to 0.1%) based on frequency. The CDR3 reads CASSLLGGTGPYGYTF. This chain links TRBV27 with TRBJ1-2; no DNA is available, so the TRBD1 call from TCRdb remains unchecked. Per the germline V gene, CDR1 is MNHEY and CDR2 is SMNVEV (reference sequence). CDR3 length: 16 amino acids.

This clonotype counts as medium-sized (0.01 to 0.1%) by frequency. The chain joins TRBV12-3 or TRBV12-4 to TRBJ2-5. This CDR3 region has 12 residues. CDR3 amino acids: CASRLAGLAQYF.

This clonotype is labeled medium-sized based on frequency. The chain has TRBV5-6 and TRBJ2-7; no DNA is available, so the TRBD1 call from TCRdb remains unchecked. Germline CDR1 SGHDT, CDR2 YYEEEE. This CDR3 is built from 12 residues. This chain's CDR3 is CASSFGTYEQYF.

This clonotype is classed as medium-sized (0.01 to 0.1%) by frequency. The chain has TRBV7-8 and TRBJ2-7; TCRdb's D call, TRBD2, is unchecked because there is no DNA. Per germline, CDR1 SGHVS and CDR2 FQNEAQ. The CDR3 length is 15 residues. The CDR3 here is CASSLFLTEAYEQYF.

Judged by frequency, this clonotype is medium-sized. The chain is built from TRBV3-1 and TRBJ2-4. The CDR3 has 13 amino acids. Germline values: CDR1 LGHDT, CDR2 YNNKEL (reference sequence). The CDR3 protein is CASSQAVGNIQYF.

The genes are TRBV21-1 and TRBJ2-2. TRBV21-1 is assigned pseudogene status. The CDR3 sequence is 14 residues long. CDR3 sequence: CAIFAYLNTGELFF.

This clonotype ranks as medium-sized (0.01 to 0.1%) in terms of frequency. The chain recombines TRBV29-1 with TRBJ2-7; the TRBD1 assignment by TCRdb is unverifiable without DNA. Germline-derived CDR1 and CDR2 are SQVTM and ANQGSEA. The CDR3 has 15 residues. The CDR3 region is CSVDARTGASYEQYF.

This clonotype is deemed medium-sized (0.01 to 0.1%) by its frequency. This chain joins TRBV27 and TRBJ2-1. Germline V lookup: CDR1 MNHEY, CDR2 SMNVEV (reference sequence). CDR3 length equals 16 residues. CDR3 residues: CASSLLVGSNNNEQFF.

Considering frequency, this clonotype is large. The CDR3: CASSTGQGYTEAFF. The V gene is TRBV7-6, the J gene TRBJ1-1; TCRdb picks TRBD1, but there is no DNA to check that call. Germline CDR1 SGHVS, CDR2 FNYEAQ. The CDR3 is 14 residues long.

Considering frequency, this clonotype is medium-sized (0.01 to 0.1%). The rearrangement joins TRBV7-9 to TRBJ1-6; no DNA is available, so the TRBD1 call from TCRdb remains unchecked. The CDR3 runs to 16 residues. Germline V gene sequence: CDR1 SEHNR, CDR2 FQNEAQ (reference sequence). The CDR3 region is CASSPWTGRDNSPLHF. The full variable domain, rest sourced from reference TRBV7-9 and TRBJ1-6, is DTGVSQNPRHKITKRGQNVTFRCDPISEHNRLYWYRQTLGQGPEFLTYFQNEAQLEKSRLLSDRFSAERPKGSFSTLEIQRTEQGDSAMYLCASSPWTGRDNSPLHFGNGTRLTVT.

The CDR3 sequence: CASSLTSGSHEQFF. The rearrangement joins TRBV6-2 or TRBV6-3 to TRBJ2-1; the TCRdb D gene call, TRBD2, has no DNA to confirm it. CDR1 is MNHEY, CDR2 SVGEGT, per germline. The CDR3 covers 14 residues.

CDR3 sequence reads: CASSFRRLVNEQFF. The chain has TRBV27 and TRBJ2-1; TCRdb reports TRBD2, a call that lacks DNA to check it against. Germline V CDR1 and CDR2: MNHEY, SMNVEV (reference sequence). The CDR3 loop spans 14 amino acids.

The chain couples TRBV12-3 or TRBV12-4 to TRBJ2-2. The CDR3 spans 13 residues. The CDR3 region is CASSLFFTGELFF.

The chain recombines TRBV5-4 with TRBJ1-4. CDR3 length equals 13 residues. The germline CDR1 and CDR2 sequences are SGHNT and YYREEE (reference sequence). CDR3 region: CASSFGENEKLFF.

This clonotype is classed as medium-sized by frequency. The J gene is TRBJ2-1, the V gene TRBV25-1. The CDR3 covers 14 residues. The V gene's germline CDR1 is MGHDK and CDR2 SYGVNS. The CDR3 here is CASSEFSPYNEQFF.

The chain combines TRBV7-9 with TRBJ1-1. The CDR3 runs 14 residues. From germline, CDR1 is SEHNR and CDR2 FQNEAQ (reference sequence). This CDR3 reads CASSFQGPAYWAFF.

Judged by frequency, this clonotype is medium-sized. The chain recombines TRBV20-1 with TRBJ2-7; TCRdb reports TRBD2, a call that lacks DNA to check it against. The CDR3 has 15 residues. Germline V gives CDR1 DFQATT, CDR2 SNEGSKA (reference sequence). Here the CDR3 reads CSAVRLGSRLDEQYF.

This clonotype ranks as medium-sized in terms of frequency. The V gene is TRBV12-3 or TRBV12-4, the J gene TRBJ2-5; TCRdb outputs TRBD1, but without DNA this stays unchecked. This CDR3 comprises 13 residues. The CDR3: CASSPGFWETQYF.

This clonotype registers hyperexpanded (1% or more) by frequency. The chain carries TRBV7-8 and TRBJ2-7. The CDR3 has 14 amino acids. Germline loops: CDR1 SGHVS, CDR2 FQNEAQ. Here the CDR3 reads CASSLGGRLYEQYF.